The present TCR beta chain was sequenced within a study of blood T cell repertoires in COVID-19. The germline V gene encodes CDR1 MNHEY and CDR2 SVGAGI. The V segment lost 6 bases and the J segment 1 base; nucleotides outside the gene matches: 7. This CDR3 contains 15 residues. Participant-given clinical history determined each cohort assignment. TCRdb's copy holds only in-frame clones and misses some; the assay was immunoSEQ multiplex PCR. There are approximately 150,000 clones in the sample; more than 70% occur only once, and less than 6% lies in the top ten. This TCR was sampled from a man aged 40-50 years who had recovered from COVID-19. Sequenced sample: PBMCs or T cells enriched from blood (not recorded which). The chain is built from TRBV6-5 and TRBJ1-1, with TRBD1 identical over 8 bases. The CDR3, as DNA: TGTGCCAGCAGCCGACAGGGGTCGTCGAACACTGAAGCTTTCTTT. Encoded protein: CASSRQGSSNTEAFF.